This record looks at one T cell receptor (beta chain) sequence and its context. CDR3 length: 15 residues. CDR1 SNHLY and CDR2 FYNNEI come from the germline V gene. The V and J ends lost 2 bases and 5 bases, in that order; junction bases with no gene match: 2. This sample is part of a study of cytomegalovirus exposure and HLA in healthy donors. PCR used 60 Vbeta primers and 13 Jbeta primers. Generated by immunoSEQ multiplex PCR, the TCRdb table keeps only in-frame clones and is missing some. This sample has approximately 90,000 clones, with roughly 80% found just once. The V gene is TRBV2, the J gene TRBJ1-4, with TRBD1 identical over 10 bases. This TCR came from a man younger than 40 in good health and CMV-seronegative. The material sequenced was PBMCs. CDR3 coding DNA: TGTGCCAGCAGTGAATCGGGACAGGGGAATGAAAAACTGTTTTTT. It yields the protein CASSESGQGNEKLFF.